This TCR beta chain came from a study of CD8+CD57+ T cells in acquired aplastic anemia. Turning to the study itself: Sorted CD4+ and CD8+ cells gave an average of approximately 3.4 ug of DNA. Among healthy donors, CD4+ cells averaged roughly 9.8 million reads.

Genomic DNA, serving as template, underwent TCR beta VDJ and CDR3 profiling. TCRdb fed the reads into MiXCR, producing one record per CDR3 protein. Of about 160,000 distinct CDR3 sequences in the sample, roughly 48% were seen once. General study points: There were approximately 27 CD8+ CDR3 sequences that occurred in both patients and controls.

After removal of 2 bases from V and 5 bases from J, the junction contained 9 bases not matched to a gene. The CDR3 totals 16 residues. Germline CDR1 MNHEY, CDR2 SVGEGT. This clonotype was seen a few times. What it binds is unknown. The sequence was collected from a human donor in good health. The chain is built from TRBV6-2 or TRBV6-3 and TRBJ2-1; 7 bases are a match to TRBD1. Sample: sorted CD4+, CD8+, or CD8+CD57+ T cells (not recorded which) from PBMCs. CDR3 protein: CASSYPLGQNNNEQFF. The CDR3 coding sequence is TGTGCCAGCAGTTACCCTTTGGGACAGAACAACAATGAGCAGTTCTTC.